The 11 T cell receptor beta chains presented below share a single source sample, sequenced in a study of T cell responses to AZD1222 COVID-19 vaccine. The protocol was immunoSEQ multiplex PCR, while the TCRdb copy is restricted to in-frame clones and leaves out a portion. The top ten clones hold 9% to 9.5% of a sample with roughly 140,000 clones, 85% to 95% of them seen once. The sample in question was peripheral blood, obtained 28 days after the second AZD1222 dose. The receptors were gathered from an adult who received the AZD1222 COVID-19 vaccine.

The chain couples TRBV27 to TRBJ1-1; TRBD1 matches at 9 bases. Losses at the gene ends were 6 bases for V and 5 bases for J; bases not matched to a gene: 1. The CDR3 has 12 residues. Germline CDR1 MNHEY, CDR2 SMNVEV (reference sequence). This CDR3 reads CASRTGGTEAFF. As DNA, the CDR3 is TGTGCCAGCAGGACAGGGGGGACTGAAGCTTTCTTT.

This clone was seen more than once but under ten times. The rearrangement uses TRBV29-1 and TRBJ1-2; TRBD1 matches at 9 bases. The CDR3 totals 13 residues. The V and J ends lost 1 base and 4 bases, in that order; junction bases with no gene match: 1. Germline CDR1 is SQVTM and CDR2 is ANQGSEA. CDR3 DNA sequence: TGCAGCGTTGAAGGGACAGGGGCCTATGGCTACACCTTC. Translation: CSVEGTGAYGYTF.

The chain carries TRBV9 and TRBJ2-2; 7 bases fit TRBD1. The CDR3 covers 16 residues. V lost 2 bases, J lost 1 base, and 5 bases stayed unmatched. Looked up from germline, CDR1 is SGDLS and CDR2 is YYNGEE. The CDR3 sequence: CASSVSRTGNTGELFF. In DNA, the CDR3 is TGTGCCAGCAGCGTTAGCCGGACAGGGAACACCGGGGAGCTGTTTTTT.

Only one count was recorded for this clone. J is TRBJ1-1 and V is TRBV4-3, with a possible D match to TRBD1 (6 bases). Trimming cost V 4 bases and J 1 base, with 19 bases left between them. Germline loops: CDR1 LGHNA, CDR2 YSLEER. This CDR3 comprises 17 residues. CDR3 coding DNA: TGCGCCAGCAGCCCCCACTTCTACGGGGGCAAGAACACTGAAGCTTTCTTT. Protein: CASSPHFYGGKNTEAFF.

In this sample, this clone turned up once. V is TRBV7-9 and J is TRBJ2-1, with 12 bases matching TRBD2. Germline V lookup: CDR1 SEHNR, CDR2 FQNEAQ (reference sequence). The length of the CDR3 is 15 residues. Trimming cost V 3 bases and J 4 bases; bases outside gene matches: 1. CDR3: CASSFGLAGYNEQFF. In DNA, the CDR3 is TGTGCCAGCAGCTTCGGACTAGCGGGGTACAATGAGCAGTTCTTC.

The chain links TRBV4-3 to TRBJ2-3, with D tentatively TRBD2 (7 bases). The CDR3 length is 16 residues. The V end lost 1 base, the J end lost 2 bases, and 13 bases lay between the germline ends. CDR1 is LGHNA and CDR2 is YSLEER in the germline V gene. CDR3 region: CASSQVEGGLTDTQYF. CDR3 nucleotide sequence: TGCGCCAGCAGCCAAGTGGAGGGGGGGCTCACAGATACGCAGTATTTT.

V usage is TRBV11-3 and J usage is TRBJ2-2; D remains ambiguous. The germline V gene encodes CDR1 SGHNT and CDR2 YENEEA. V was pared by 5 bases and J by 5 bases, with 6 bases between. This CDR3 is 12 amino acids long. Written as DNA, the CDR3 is TGTGCCAGCAGCCTTTGGACCGGGGAGCTGTTTTTT. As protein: CASSLWTGELFF.

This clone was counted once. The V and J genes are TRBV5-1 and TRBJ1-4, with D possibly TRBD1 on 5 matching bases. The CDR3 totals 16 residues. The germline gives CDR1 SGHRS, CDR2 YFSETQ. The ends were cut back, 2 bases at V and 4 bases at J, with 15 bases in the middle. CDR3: CASSLNPDSHNEKLFF. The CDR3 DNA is TGCGCCAGCAGCTTAAATCCCGACAGCCATAATGAAAAACTGTTTTTT.

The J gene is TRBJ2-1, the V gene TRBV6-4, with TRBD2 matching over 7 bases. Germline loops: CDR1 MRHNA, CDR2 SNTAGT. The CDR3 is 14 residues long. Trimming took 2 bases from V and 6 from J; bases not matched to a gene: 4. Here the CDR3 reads CASSDEGGINEQFF. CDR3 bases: TGTGCCAGCAGTGACGAGGGAGGGATCAATGAGCAGTTCTTC.

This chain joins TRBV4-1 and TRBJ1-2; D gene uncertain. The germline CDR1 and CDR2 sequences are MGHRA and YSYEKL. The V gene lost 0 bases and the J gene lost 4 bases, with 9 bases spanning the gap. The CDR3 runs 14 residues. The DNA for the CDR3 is TGCGCCAGCAGCCAAGATTGGGCAACCTATGGCTACACCTTC. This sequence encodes CASSQDWATYGYTF.

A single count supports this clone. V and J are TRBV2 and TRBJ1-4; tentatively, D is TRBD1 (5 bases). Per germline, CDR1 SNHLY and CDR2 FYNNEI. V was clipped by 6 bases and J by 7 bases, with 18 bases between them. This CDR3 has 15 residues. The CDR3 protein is CASSVQGNRGEKLFF. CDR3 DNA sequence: TGTGCCAGCAGCGTCCAGGGTAATCGAGGTGAAAAACTGTTTTTT.